These 32 T cell receptor beta chains were sequenced from one sample in a study of metastatic and nonmetastatic thyroid tumors. MiXCR was used by TCRdb to re-call the PCR reads. The repertoire includes 24,000 or so clones, approximately 24% of them detected once, and more than 6.5% sits in the top ten. Ahead of thyroid surgery, no patient had received treatment of any kind. The sequencing sample was made of blood. The receptors were gathered from a female donor with papillary thyroid cancer or a benign thyroid nodule (not recorded which). Some clones in this sample may be carry-over from other donors' samples.

This clone was recorded many times. This chain joins TRBV2 and TRBJ2-7; D may be TRBD1 (6 bases). The CDR3 is 14 amino acids. Germline lookup yields CDR1 SNHLY and CDR2 FYNNEI. V was trimmed by 7 bases and J by 0 bases, leaving 13 bases between them. CDR3 bases: TGTGCCAGCACGGGCCAGGGGCGCTCCTACGAGCAGTACTTC. Translating gives CASTGQGRSYEQYF.

This clone was detected only a few times. A much larger clone lies one base from this, so it may be a read error. The chain has TRBV3-1 and TRBJ1-5; the D gene is possibly TRBD1 (5 bases). V lost 1 base to trimming and J lost 4 bases, with 5 bases between them. CDR1 LGHDT and CDR2 YNNKEL come from the germline V gene (reference sequence). The CDR3 has 13 residues. The CDR3 spells CASSQAGNQPQHF. The CDR3, as DNA: TGTGCCAGCAGCCAAGCAGGGAATCAGCCCCAGCATTTT.

Only a few counts were recorded for this clone. CDR3 amino acids: CASSESGAGRGVTEAFF. The CDR3 bases are TGCGCCAGCAGTGAGTCGGGAGCAGGGAGGGGGGTCACTGAAGCTTTCTTT. The chain is built from TRBV10-1 and TRBJ1-1, with D possibly TRBD1 on 6 matching bases. V dropped 0 bases and J dropped 4 bases, with 18 bases sitting between them. The CDR3 spans 17 residues. Germline V gene sequence: CDR1 WNHNN, CDR2 SYGVQD (reference sequence).

This clone has only one observation. The rearrangement links TRBV9 to TRBJ1-4, with a tentative D call TRBD1 (5 bases). Germline V CDR1 and CDR2: SGDLS, YYNGEE. The CDR3 consists of 15 residues. Trimming left V 4 bases short and J 7 bases short, with 17 bases between. In DNA, the CDR3 is TGTGCCAGCAGCCAAGGGGCCGGAGTTAGTGAAAAACTGTTTTTT. Its protein is CASSQGAGVSEKLFF.

CDR3 in amino acids: CAMRGYGQPQHF. The CDR3, as DNA: TGCGCCATGAGAGGGTATGGTCAGCCCCAGCATTTT. The rearrangement uses TRBV4-1 and TRBJ1-5; no definite D call. The CDR3 has 12 residues. Per the germline V gene, CDR1 is MGHRA and CDR2 is YSYEKL. The germline V and J ends were trimmed by 10 bases and 6 bases, with 13 bases remaining between them.

This clone was seen ten or more times. The V and J genes are TRBV9 and TRBJ1-3; TRBD1 might be the D (6 bases). CDR3 length: 15 amino acids. V lost 0 bases and J lost 4, with 11 bases in between. Germline CDR1 reads SGDLS; CDR2 reads YYNGEE. CDR3 DNA sequence: TGTGCCAGCAGCGTAGAGGGGGTATCCGGAAACACCATATATTTT. Protein product: CASSVEGVSGNTIYF.

This clone was detected only a few times. The chain joins TRBV7-9 to TRBJ1-1; D remains unclear. V lost 5 bases to trimming and J lost 7 bases, with 11 bases between them. This CDR3 is built from 12 residues. Germline V gives CDR1 SEHNR, CDR2 FQNEAQ (reference sequence). The CDR3 DNA is TGTGCCAGCAGCGCAACACCTATTGAAGCTTTCTTT. As protein: CASSATPIEAFF.

Many counts were recorded for this clone. J is TRBJ2-5 and V is TRBV5-1; the D gene is possibly TRBD1 (6 bases). With 4 bases removed from V and 0 bases from J, the gap between germline ends came to 13 bases. This CDR3 is 15 amino acids long. Germline CDR1 is SGHRS and CDR2 is YFSETQ. The DNA of the CDR3 is TGCGCCAGCAGCGGCGTCCGGGACAACCAAGAGACCCAGTACTTC. It codes for CASSGVRDNQETQYF.

Many counts were recorded for this clone. This chain joins TRBV7-2 and TRBJ2-7; 7 bases line up with TRBD2. V dropped 0 bases and J dropped 0; count of bases not matched to a gene: 2. The CDR3 extends over 15 amino acids. Germline assignment: CDR1 SGHTA and CDR2 FQGNSA. The CDR3, as DNA: TGTGCCAGCAGCTTAGCGGGGGGGACCTCCTACGAGCAGTACTTC. Protein product: CASSLAGGTSYEQYF.

This clone is medium-sized. This sequence joins TRBV6-2 or TRBV6-3 and TRBJ2-7; 10 bases map to TRBD1. The trim removed 2 bases at V and 3 bases at J, leaving 4 bases unmatched. This CDR3 spans 15 amino acids. Germline V gene lookup returns CDR1 MNHEY and CDR2 SVGEGT. For the CDR3, the DNA is TGTGCCAGCAGTTACCCGACAGGGGGCTTCTACGAGCAGTACTTC. This gives the protein CASSYPTGGFYEQYF.

This clone was picked up a small number of times. This sequence may be a read error, since a much larger clone differs from it by one base. The CDR3, as DNA: TGTGCCAGCACTCCAACGGAGGGTTCTAACTATGGCCACGCCTTC. This encodes CASTPTEGSNYGHAF. The chain has TRBV28 and TRBJ1-2, with D hard to call. CDR1 is MDHEN, CDR2 SYDVKM, per germline. The CDR3 is made up of 15 amino acids.

With regard to this clone: This sequence may be a read error, since a much larger clone differs from it by one base. The V gene is TRBV13, the J gene TRBJ2-1, with D possibly being TRBD2 (5 bases). The length of the CDR3 is 17 residues. Germline CDR1 is PRHDT and CDR2 is FYEKMQ (reference sequence). Trimming shortened V by 8 bases and J by 5 bases, and 25 bases separated the two germline ends. CDR3 sequence: CASGPRPPGGSHNEQFF. As DNA, the CDR3 is TGTGCCAGCGGCCCAAGACCACCCGGCGGGTCCCACAATGAGCAGTTCTTC.

This clone was seen at least ten times. The rearrangement links TRBV6-1 to TRBJ2-5; D assignment may be TRBD1 or TRBD2 (5 bases each). Trimming removed 7 bases from V and 3 bases from J, with 12 bases in between. The V gene's germline CDR1 is MNHNS and CDR2 SASEGT. The CDR3 runs 13 residues. The CDR3: CASNRGVEETQYF. As DNA, the CDR3 is TGTGCCAGCAACCGAGGGGTTGAAGAGACCCAGTACTTC.

Concerning this clone itself: The junction shows a germline mismatch at one end, possibly a read error. V gene TRBV12-3 or TRBV12-4 combines with J gene TRBJ2-2, with 7 bases matching TRBD1. This CDR3 has 15 amino acids. The CDR3 coding sequence is TGTGCCAGGACGACAGGGCGACGGGACCCCGGGGATCTGTTTTTT. It is translated as CARTTGRRDPGDLFF.

This clone has a count of ten or more. V gene TRBV12-5 combines with J gene TRBJ2-1; 14 bases agree with TRBD2. The germline V gene encodes CDR1 LGHNT and CDR2 FRNRAP. This CDR3 comprises 22 residues. Losses at the gene ends were 0 bases for V and 0 bases for J; bases not matched to a gene: 13. The chain's CDR3 is CASGLVPIPGLAGAYSYNEQFF. The CDR3, as DNA: TGTGCTAGTGGTTTGGTACCAATCCCGGGACTAGCGGGGGCCTACTCCTACAATGAGCAGTTCTTC.

V and J are TRBV5-1 and TRBJ2-1, with TRBD2 matching over 7 bases. The CDR3 contains 15 residues. V shed 6 bases, J shed 7 bases, and the junction held 13 bases outside the gene matches. Germline CDR1 and CDR2: SGHRS and YFSETQ. CDR3 sequence: CASNPRHGLVNEQFF. CDR3 nucleotides: TGCGCCAGCAATCCGAGACATGGACTAGTAAATGAGCAGTTCTTC.

This clone turned up a few times. This rearrangement joins TRBV6-1 to TRBJ1-4, with D perhaps TRBD1 (5 bases). V was trimmed by 6 bases and J by 4 bases, leaving 24 bases between them. This CDR3 region has 18 residues. Germline V lookup: CDR1 MNHNS, CDR2 SASEGT. CDR3 nucleotides: TGTGCCAGCAGGGGCCGAGGGACGGCCCGGGGCTATAATGAAAAACTGTTTTTT. Amino acid sequence: CASRGRGTARGYNEKLFF.

Comments on this clone: The junction differs from germline at one of its ends, possibly a read error. The chain combines TRBV20-1 with TRBJ2-2; maybe TRBD2 (7 bases). This CDR3 spans 14 amino acids. Germline V gene sequence: CDR1 DFQATT, CDR2 SNEGSKA (reference sequence). CDR3 loop: CSVPPAGATGDLIF. The CDR3 DNA is TGCAGTGTACCCCCGGCGGGGGCAACCGGGGATCTGATTTTT.

The CDR3 DNA reads as TGTGCCAGCAGTTTACAAGCGGTGGGTCCTCATGAGCAGTTCTTC. It encodes CASSLQAVGPHEQFF. The chain recombines TRBV12-3 or TRBV12-4 with TRBJ2-1; a weak D match, TRBD2 (5 bases). This CDR3 spans 15 amino acids. Trimming removed 2 bases from V and 8 bases from J, with 16 bases in between.

J is TRBJ2-2 and V is TRBV28, with D perhaps TRBD2 (5 bases). Germline lookup yields CDR1 MDHEN and CDR2 SYDVKM. V was trimmed by 4 bases and J by 17 bases, leaving 26 bases between them. The CDR3 runs to 15 residues. CDR3 nucleotide sequence: TGTGCCAGCAGTTCTCTCTCCCCCCGGGCCGGGGAGCCTTTTTTT. This gives the protein CASSSLSPRAGEPFF.

This clone occurred many times. CDR3 region: CSAGGTGYSNQPQHF. CDR3 in DNA: TGCAGTGCGGGGGGGACAGGTTACAGCAATCAGCCCCAGCATTTT. V is TRBV20-1 and J is TRBJ1-5; 8 bases are a match to TRBD1. The CDR3 length is 15 residues. CDR1 and CDR2 from the germline V gene are DFQATT and SNEGSKA (reference sequence). Losses at the gene ends were 6 bases for V and 1 base for J; bases not matched to a gene: 8.

In its sample, this clone was seen many times. This chain uses TRBV7-8 with TRBJ1-4; D perhaps matches TRBD1 (6 bases). The germline V gene has CDR1 SGHVS and CDR2 FQNEAQ. Trimming cost V 1 base and J 3 bases, with 6 bases left between them. The CDR3 is made up of 14 amino acids. This CDR3 reads CASSLDRANEKLFF. For the CDR3, the DNA is TGTGCCAGCAGCTTAGACAGGGCTAATGAAAAACTGTTTTTT. Full variable domain (outside the CDR3, taken from reference TRBV7-8 and TRBJ1-4): GAGVSQSPRYKVAKRGQDVALRCDPISGHVSLFWYQQALGQGPEFLTYFQNEAQLDKSGLPSDRFFAERPEGSVSTLKIQRTQQEDSAVYLCASSLDRANEKLFFGSGTQLSVL.

This clone was recorded many times. This sequence may be a read error, since a much larger clone differs from it by one base. This chain links TRBV7-2 with TRBJ1-2; maybe TRBD1 (5 bases). Germline lookup yields CDR1 SGHTA and CDR2 FQGNSA. The CDR3 sequence is 15 residues long. Here the CDR3 reads CACSLGTHSVAGYTF. CDR3 DNA: TGTGCCTGCAGCTTAGGGACCCACTCCGTAGCTGGCTACACCTTC.

This clone was recorded many times. The chain combines TRBV14 with TRBJ2-7; D uncertain. CDR1 is SGHDN, CDR2 FVKESK, per germline. Trimming shortened V by 3 bases and J by 3 bases, and 9 bases separated the two germline ends. This CDR3 is 13 amino acids long. The CDR3 spells CASSHLGSYEQYF. CDR3 sequence (DNA): TGTGCCAGCAGCCACTTGGGCAGCTACGAGCAGTACTTC.

This clone came up many times. V gene TRBV10-1 combines with J gene TRBJ2-2; TRBD2 agrees at 7 bases. The CDR3 totals 16 residues. CDR1 is WNHNN, CDR2 SYGVQD, per germline (reference sequence). Trimming at V came to 3 bases and at J to 0 bases, leaving 4 bases not matched to a gene. The CDR3, as DNA: TGCGCCAGCAGTGAAGCGGGGACCGCGAACACCGGGGAGCTGTTTTTT. The encoded protein is CASSEAGTANTGELFF.

This clone occurred many times. The rearrangement uses TRBV12-3 or TRBV12-4 and TRBJ1-5; D not certain. V lost 8 bases, J lost 2 bases, and 7 bases lay in between. The CDR3 is made up of 12 amino acids. Written as DNA, the CDR3 is TGTGCCAGCGAAATGGGCAATCAGCCCCAGCATTTT. Protein product: CASEMGNQPQHF.

This clone has ten or more counts. V gene TRBV18 combines with J gene TRBJ2-5; either TRBD1 or TRBD2 may supply D (5 bases each). The CDR3 loop spans 13 amino acids. Germline-derived CDR1 and CDR2 are KGHSH and LQKENI. Between the trimmed V and J ends, which lost 4 bases and 5 bases, there was a span of 11 bases. CDR3 sequence (DNA): TGTGCCAGCTCACTCGGGGCGGAGGAGACCCAGTACTTC. Residues: CASSLGAEETQYF.

This clone was observed a few times. The chain links TRBV6-5 to TRBJ2-7; 9 nucleotides agree with TRBD2. The CDR3 length is 16 residues. V trimming: 4 bases; J trimming: 0 bases; junction bases outside the gene matches: 7. The germline gives CDR1 MNHEY, CDR2 SVGAGI. In nucleotides, the CDR3 is TGTGCCAGCAGTTTTACCTTTAGCGGGAGCTCCTACGAGCAGTACTTC. Encoded protein: CASSFTFSGSSYEQYF.

This clone was observed a few times. At one end, the junction sequence differs from germline, possibly due to a read error. Other DNA sequences in the same sample also yield this CDR3. V usage is TRBV27 and J usage is TRBJ2-5; 7 positions agree with TRBD2. This CDR3 comprises 14 residues. CDR1 is MNHEY and CDR2 is SMNVEV in the germline V gene (reference sequence). The CDR3 region has the DNA TGTGCCAGCAGTTTGGTAGGCGGGGGTGAGACCCAGTACTTT. It specifies CASSLVGGGETQYF.

The sample holds a few counts of this clone. This clone may be a read error of a much larger clone one base away. The chain is built from TRBV7-2 and TRBJ2-2; no reliable D call. This CDR3 region has 15 residues. Germline CDR1 SGHTA, CDR2 FQGNSA. This CDR3 reads CASSLARIGTEELFF. DNA of the CDR3: TGTGCCAGCAGCTTAGCTAGAATAGGCACCGAGGAGCTGTTTTTT.

Notes on this clone: At one end, the junction sequence differs from germline, possibly due to a read error. J is TRBJ2-7 and V is TRBV4-2, with D possibly TRBD1 on 5 matching bases. Germline-derived CDR1 and CDR2 are LGHNA and YNFKEQ. The CDR3 extends over 16 amino acids. The CDR3 is CASSQGAVQSAYEQYF. The CDR3, as DNA: TGTGCCAGCAGTCAAGGGGCAGTCCAGTCAGCCTACGAGCAGTACTTC.

This clone was seen many times. The chain links TRBV11-2 to TRBJ2-7; 8 bases match TRBD1. CDR3 length equals 15 residues. V dropped 3 bases and J dropped 3; count of bases not matched to a gene: 7. Germline V gene lookup returns CDR1 SGHAT and CDR2 FQNNGV. CDR3 bases: TGTGCCAGCAGCTTCCTACCGGGACAGGTCTACGAGCAGTACTTC. It yields the protein CASSFLPGQVYEQYF.